Listed below are T cell receptor beta chains from one sample, sequenced in a study of identical twins. A single record per CDR3 protein comes from TCRdb applying MiXCR to the 5' RACE reads. This table holds 410,000 or so distinct CDR3 sequences, around a sixth found once. Sequencing was carried out using naive T cells sorted from blood. Receptors were obtained from a man in his forties or fifties in good health. Each CDR3 is given without its conserved first and last residue. A D gene is named only where the DNA matches it firmly.

length: 15; D: NA; J: TRBJ2-1; V: TRBV4-3; CDR3: ASSQEDLRSSYNEQF
length: 13; D: NA; J: TRBJ2-2; V: TRBV28; CDR3: ASTLTRTLTQELF
length: 12; D: TRBD1; J: TRBJ2-4; V: TRBV29-1; CDR3: SVGLLGQTNIQY
length: 16; D: TRBD2; J: TRBJ2-3; V: TRBV4-2; CDR3: ASSQDRKLAGGPYTQY
length: 13; D: NA; J: TRBJ2-3; V: TRBV25-1; CDR3: ASSDSALGGDTQY
length: 11; D: NA; J: TRBJ2-7; V: TRBV5-1; CDR3: ASSLSADYEQY
length: 12; D: NA; J: TRBJ2-2; V: TRBV20-1; CDR3: SAAPGTSTGELF
length: 16; D: TRBD1; J: TRBJ2-2; V: TRBV4-1; CDR3: ASSQGAGGRKSTGELF
length: 13; D: NA; J: TRBJ2-3; V: TRBV5-1; CDR3: ASSFQGAYTDTQY
length: 13; D: NA; J: TRBJ2-1; V: TRBV4-2; CDR3: ASSQDLTVNNEQF
length: 10; D: NA; J: TRBJ2-5; V: TRBV28; CDR3: ASARVIETQY
length: 13; D: NA; J: TRBJ2-1; V: TRBV27; CDR3: ASNSIGGGYNEQF
length: 10; D: NA; J: TRBJ2-1; V: TRBV6-5; CDR3: ASSYPGDEQF
length: 13; D: NA; J: TRBJ2-5; V: TRBV7-9; CDR3: ASSLEAGLQETQY
length: 13; D: NA; J: TRBJ2-5; V: TRBV5-1; CDR3: ASSYGTHNQETQY
length: 12; D: NA; J: TRBJ2-4; V: TRBV29-1; CDR3: SVRVDRAKNIQY
length: 12; D: NA; J: TRBJ1-6; V: TRBV20-1; CDR3: SARDEVGYSPLH
length: 12; D: NA; J: TRBJ2-7; V: TRBV14; CDR3: ASSRQGISYEQY
length: 16; D: TRBD2; J: TRBJ2-6; V: TRBV5-1; CDR3: ASSLWGGMGSGANVLT
length: 11; D: NA; J: TRBJ2-1; V: TRBV7-8; CDR3: ASSRTPGGEQF
length: 14; D: TRBD1; J: TRBJ1-5; V: TRBV7-2; CDR3: ASSLVGTGDNQPQH
length: 15; D: NA; J: TRBJ1-1; V: TRBV18; CDR3: ASSPRPGNLMNTEAF
length: 11; D: NA; J: TRBJ2-1; V: TRBV29-1; CDR3: SVDKFSGDEQF
length: 12; D: NA; J: TRBJ1-6; V: TRBV7-9; CDR3: ASSTKGGDSPLH
length: 11; D: NA; J: TRBJ2-4; V: TRBV27; CDR3: ASRPSGENIQY
length: 14; D: TRBD2; J: TRBJ2-7; V: TRBV15; CDR3: ATSRGVTSGEIEQY
length: 12; D: NA; J: TRBJ2-3; V: TRBV4-1; CDR3: ASSPTPHDVGQY
length: 12; D: NA; J: TRBJ1-4; V: TRBV20-1; CDR3: SASSGRFDEKLF